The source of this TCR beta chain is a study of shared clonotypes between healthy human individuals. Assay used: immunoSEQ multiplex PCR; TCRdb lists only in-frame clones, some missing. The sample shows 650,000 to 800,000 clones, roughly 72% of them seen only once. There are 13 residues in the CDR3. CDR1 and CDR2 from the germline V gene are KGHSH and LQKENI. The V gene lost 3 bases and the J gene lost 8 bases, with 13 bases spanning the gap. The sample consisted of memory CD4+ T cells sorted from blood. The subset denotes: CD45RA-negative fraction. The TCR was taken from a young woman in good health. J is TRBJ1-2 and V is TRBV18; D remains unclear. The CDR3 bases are TGTGCCAGCTCACCTTTAGAATTAGACGGCTACACCTTC. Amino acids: CASSPLELDGYTF. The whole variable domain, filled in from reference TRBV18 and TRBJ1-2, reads NAGVMQNPRHLVRRRGQEARLRCSPMKGHSHVYWYRQLPEEGLKFMVYLQKENIIDESGMPKERFSAEFPKEGPSILRIQQVVRGDSAAYFCASSPLELDGYTFGSGTRLTVV.